This T cell receptor beta chain was identified in a study of T cells in Graves' hyperthyroidism and ophthalmopathy. Study-wide results and caveats: Before onset, by a median of around 6.1 months, the model predicted ophthalmopathy.

This clonotype was picked up many times. Its matching antigen is unknown. Exclusion criteria comprised uncontrolled infection, other autoimmune disease, pregnancy or lactation. The diagnoses drew upon clinical symptoms, serum thyroxine and TRAb, thyroid ultrasound and orbital computed tomography. Blood was drawn at first hyperthyroidism diagnosis, before any ophthalmopathy symptoms. Amplified TCR beta CDR3 regions came from RNA transcripts. HTBI primers were employed in a first-round RT-PCR of the TCR CDR3. TCRdb passed the multiplex PCR reads through MiXCR, listing each CDR3 protein once. The data show under 750,000 distinct CDR3 sequences, 18% seen once. There are 13 residues in the CDR3. The germline CDR1 and CDR2 sequences are LGHDT and YNNKEL (reference sequence). Trimming cost V 0 bases and J 9 bases, with 9 bases left between them.

The gene calls are TRBV3-1 and TRBJ2-1; D is tentatively TRBD1 or TRBD2 (6 bases each). The sequenced material came from blood. This receptor was identified in a woman between 45 and 60 years old with Graves' hyperthyroidism that later progressed to Graves' ophthalmopathy. CDR3 DNA: TGTGCCAGCAGCCAAGAAGGGGGAGGTGAGCAGTTCTTC. It specifies CASSQEGGGEQFF.